The rows below give T cell receptor beta chains drawn from one sample of a study of blood T cell repertoires in COVID-19. Using immunoSEQ multiplex PCR, the repertoire was profiled, and TCRdb retains in-frame clones only, with some absent. The table lists 180,000 or so clones, 80% to 90% of them singletons, with roughly 7.8% in the top ten. The sequenced material came from peripheral blood. Source of these receptors: a man aged 55 to 69 with acute or convalescent COVID-19. Both conserved end residues are part of each CDR3. Fields, in order: V gene, J gene, CDR3 protein.

>TRBV5-1|TRBJ2-2
CASSGTSGSIPGELFF
>TRBV5-1|TRBJ2-3
CASSSGGALSTDTQYF
>TRBV5-1|TRBJ1-4
CASSLRGQNEKLFF
>TRBV6-4|TRBJ1-1
CASINLGQNTEAFF
>TRBV6-2/TRBV6-3|TRBJ2-2
CASSFGLAGGRTGELFF
>TRBV18|TRBJ2-1
CASSPSNEQFF
>TRBV19|TRBJ2-1
CASSTAAPNTNEQFF
>TRBV28|TRBJ2-2
CASSPSGTGGTGELFF
>TRBV3-1/TRBV3-2|TRBJ1-4
CASSPAGTGGQKLFF
>TRBV27|TRBJ1-2
CASSFIDRGDGYTF
>TRBV12-3/TRBV12-4|TRBJ1-1
CASSLGRNTEAFF
>TRBV7-2|TRBJ2-3
CASSLNREAQYF
>TRBV3-1/TRBV3-2|TRBJ2-1
CASSHSPGVAEQFF
>TRBV18|TRBJ1-3
CASSPFQDRGLMAGNTIYF
>TRBV6-5|TRBJ1-4
CATRGLLREKLFF
>TRBV2|TRBJ2-3
CASLGQGAGDTQYF
>TRBV5-1|TRBJ1-2
CASSQGGQGFGYTF
>TRBV19|TRBJ1-2
CASSMPQGLFYGYTF
>TRBV30|TRBJ2-3
CAWKQDTDTQYF
>TRBV19|TRBJ1-4
CASSPRGGLEKLFF
>TRBV28|TRBJ1-1
CASSRTVAEAFF
>TRBV5-1|TRBJ2-7
CASSPTSSSYEQYF
>TRBV18|TRBJ1-1
CASSAMGTGGTEAFF
>TRBV10-3|TRBJ2-7
CATLQDGGISYEQYF
>TRBV4-1|TRBJ1-2
CASSQGDTGGYTF
>TRBV10-1|TRBJ2-3
CATLTSATDTGTDTQYF
>TRBV6-5|TRBJ2-7
CASLKGDYEQYF
>TRBV28|TRBJ2-1
CASSFFGTSGRNEQFF
>TRBV28|TRBJ2-7
CASSLLGGGSYEQYF
>TRBV24-1|TRBJ2-3
CATSDSTGADTQYF
>TRBV28|TRBJ1-4
CASDTGTGGVGGEKLFF